This TCR beta chain was found in a study of technical replicates of blood from a few donors. The germline V gene encodes CDR1 MDHEN and CDR2 SYDVKM. V was clipped by 8 bases and J by 8 bases, with 12 bases between them. CDR3 length: 11 amino acids. TCRdb's copy holds only in-frame clones and misses some; the assay was immunoSEQ multiplex PCR. The sample carries 80,000 or so clones, about 95% recorded once. This clone was seen more than once but under ten times. V and J are TRBV28 and TRBJ1-2, with D possibly being TRBD1 (5 bases). The clonotype was recovered from a human donor in good health. Sequenced sample: T cells isolated from PBMCs. Here the CDR3 reads CASRGLEGYTF. The CDR3 region has the DNA TGTGCCAGCCGGGGACTAGAGGGCTACACCTTC.